Each of the 17 T cell receptor beta chains below was sequenced from the same sample in a study of T-cell memory formation after mild COVID-19. TCRdb called the 5' RACE reads again in MiXCR, with one record for every CDR3 protein. Of about 90,000 distinct CDR3 sequences in the sample, about 16% were seen once. Specimen: PBMCs or a T cell subset sorted from them (not recorded which). The receptors stem from a man between 18 and 35 years old who had mild COVID-19 (a few samples of this study predate the infection). Cell type and time point are not known.

The chain uses TRBV7-8 and TRBJ2-3; no clear D gene. V lost 5 bases and J lost 0, with 12 bases in between. Germline CDR1 reads SGHVS; CDR2 reads FQNEAQ. There are 15 residues in the CDR3. The CDR3 bases are TGTGCCAGCAGCGGTCGGAGTTCTAGCACAGATACGCAGTATTTT. Translated, it gives CASSGRSSSTDTQYF.

This clonotype was seen repeatedly, ten times or more. The chain recombines TRBV4-3 with TRBJ2-1, with 7 bases identical to TRBD1. The CDR3 length is 15 residues. Trimming at V came to 4 bases and at J to 6 bases, leaving 9 bases not matched to a gene. Germline V gene sequence: CDR1 LGHNA, CDR2 YSLEER. The CDR3 spells CASSRSLRDSNEQFF. The CDR3 nucleotides are TGCGCCAGCAGCCGGAGTCTCCGGGACAGCAATGAGCAGTTCTTC.

The V and J genes are TRBV7-9 and TRBJ2-1; D is possibly TRBD1 (5 bases). Per germline, CDR1 SEHNR and CDR2 FQNEAQ (reference sequence). Trimming took off 5 bases at V and 8 bases at J, with 22 bases between the two ends. This CDR3 has 16 residues. Written as DNA, the CDR3 is TGTGCCAGCAGCACCGACAGCCCCGAAGCACAATATGAGCAGTTCTTC. Protein: CASSTDSPEAQYEQFF. The full variable domain, rest sourced from reference TRBV7-9 and TRBJ2-1, is DTGVSQNPRHKITKRGQNVTFRCDPISEHNRLYWYRQTLGQGPEFLTYFQNEAQLEKSRLLSDRFSAERPKGSFSTLEIQRTEQGDSAMYLCASSTDSPEAQYEQFFGPGTRLTVL.

V and J are TRBV6-2 or TRBV6-3 and TRBJ2-5; perhaps TRBD2 as D (6 bases). The CDR3 is 15 amino acids. In germline, CDR1 is MNHEY, CDR2 SVGEGT. V was trimmed by 2 bases and J by 2 bases, leaving 12 bases between them. This chain's CDR3 is CASSYLGTPQETQYF. DNA for the CDR3: TGTGCCAGCAGTTACCTCGGGACTCCGCAAGAGACCCAGTACTTC.

This clonotype was detected a few times. V is TRBV4-1 and J is TRBJ2-3, with 7 positions matching TRBD2. Trimming took 4 bases from V and 2 from J; bases not matched to a gene: 6. CDR1 MGHRA and CDR2 YSYEKL come from the germline V gene. This CDR3 contains 15 residues. The CDR3 bases are TGCGCCAGCAGCCCAGGGACTACATACACAGATACGCAGTATTTT. The encoded protein is CASSPGTTYTDTQYF.

This clonotype was seen more than once but under ten times. J is TRBJ1-2 and V is TRBV7-8; D is possibly TRBD1 (5 bases). V gave up 1 base and J gave up 6 bases, with 9 bases separating them. The germline V gene encodes CDR1 SGHVS and CDR2 FQNEAQ. This CDR3 is built from 13 residues. CDR3 in amino acids: CASSLGGADGYTF. CDR3 DNA sequence: TGTGCCAGCAGCTTAGGGGGCGCAGATGGCTACACCTTC.

This clonotype was recorded a few times. The chain is built from TRBV29-1 and TRBJ1-1, with D uncertain. V lost 8 bases and J 1 base, leaving 14 bases between the germline ends. This CDR3 contains 13 residues. Per the germline V gene, CDR1 is SQVTM and CDR2 is ANQGSEA. CDR3 nucleotide sequence: TGCAGCATAATCGGACGGACGAACACTGAAGCTTTCTTT. The encoded protein is CSIIGRTNTEAFF.

This clonotype has more than one count but fewer than ten. This chain uses TRBV6-1 with TRBJ2-7; no firm D call. V dropped 0 bases and J dropped 0 bases, with 3 bases sitting between them. Germline V gene lookup returns CDR1 MNHNS and CDR2 SASEGT. The length of the CDR3 is 13 residues. Here the CDR3 reads CASSEAVSYEQYV. In DNA, the CDR3 is TGTGCCAGCAGTGAAGCGGTCTCCTACGAGCAGTACGTC.

The rearrangement joins TRBV5-6 to TRBJ2-1; 7 bases map to TRBD2. This CDR3 spans 15 amino acids. V was pared by 3 bases and J by 9 bases, with 12 bases of the junction left unmatched. Germline V gives CDR1 SGHDT, CDR2 YYEEEE. CDR3 loop: CASSSPAGSLGEQFF. The CDR3 DNA reads TGTGCCAGCAGCTCCCCAGCGGGGAGTCTGGGTGAGCAGTTCTTC.

The sample holds a few counts of this clonotype. The DNA for the CDR3 is TGTGCCAGCAGCTTAGTGGGACAGGGTGGCACCGGGGAGCTGTTTTTT. Translating gives CASSLVGQGGTGELFF. This chain joins TRBV7-6 and TRBJ2-2; TRBD1 aligns across 9 bases. CDR3 length: 16 residues. The germline CDR1 and CDR2 sequences are SGHVS and FNYEAQ. The junction had 4 bases not matched to a gene; V was cut back by 1 base and J by 4 bases.

In its sample, this clonotype was seen a few times. The V and J genes are TRBV12-3 or TRBV12-4 and TRBJ2-5; 7 bases agree with TRBD2. V lost 3 bases, J lost 7 bases, and 5 bases stayed unmatched. CDR3 length: 13 amino acids. The CDR3 protein is CASSFLGGGTQYF. The CDR3 nucleotides are TGTGCCAGCAGTTTTCTGGGGGGGGGGACCCAGTACTTC.

The genes are TRBV10-3 and TRBJ2-1, with 8 bases fitting TRBD2. CDR1 ENHRY and CDR2 SYGVKD come from the germline V gene. The CDR3 covers 17 residues. The junction had 17 bases not matched to a gene; V was cut back by 3 bases and J by 10 bases. CDR3 coding DNA: TGTGCCATCAGTGATACGGGGGGGGACTATAGTTTGCGGGAGCAGTTCTTC. Translated, it gives CAISDTGGDYSLREQFF.

This clonotype appeared a few times. The J gene is TRBJ2-7, the V gene TRBV5-1; TRBD2 matches at 7 bases. Germline loops: CDR1 SGHRS, CDR2 YFSETQ. The CDR3 spans 13 residues. V shed 6 bases and J 2 bases; nucleotides not matched to a gene: 5. The CDR3 here is CASTAGEAYEQYF. The CDR3 DNA reads as TGCGCCAGCACCGCGGGAGAAGCCTACGAGCAGTACTTC.

The J gene is TRBJ1-2, the V gene TRBV7-9, with D perhaps TRBD1 (5 bases). V lost 4 bases and J 4 bases, leaving 16 bases between the germline ends. The germline CDR1 and CDR2 sequences are SEHNR and FQNEAQ (reference sequence). The CDR3 consists of 15 residues. The CDR3 here is CASSSPADTVYGYTF. CDR3 bases: TGTGCCAGCAGCTCCCCAGCGGACACGGTCTATGGCTACACCTTC.

This clonotype was seen many times. The gene calls are TRBV4-1 and TRBJ1-6; D is unclear. The V gene lost 3 bases and the J gene lost 5 bases, with 11 bases spanning the gap. The CDR3 is 15 residues long. The germline CDR1 and CDR2 sequences are MGHRA and YSYEKL. CDR3 in DNA: TGCGCCAGCAGCCATGCCGACTGGAATAATTCACCCCTCCACTTT. Its translation is CASSHADWNNSPLHF.

The gene calls are TRBV7-9 and TRBJ2-5; TRBD1 is a possible D gene (5 bases). V gave up 3 bases and J gave up 3 bases, with 8 bases separating them. CDR1 and CDR2 (germline): SEHNR, FQNEAQ (reference sequence). This CDR3 is built from 13 residues. The CDR3 loop reads CASSFGREETQYF. CDR3 DNA sequence: TGTGCCAGCAGCTTTGGCAGGGAAGAGACCCAGTACTTC.

The chain employs TRBV25-1 and TRBJ2-5; 9 bases are a match to TRBD2. The germline V gene has CDR1 MGHDK and CDR2 SYGVNS. The CDR3 is made up of 17 amino acids. Trimming at V came to 4 bases and at J to 2 bases, leaving 11 bases not matched to a gene. The CDR3 spells CASSGGIAGDLQETQYF. Here the CDR3 DNA reads TGTGCCAGCAGTGGGGGAATAGCGGGGGACCTTCAAGAGACCCAGTACTTC.